These 15 T cell receptor beta chains came from one sample sequenced in a study of blood T cells in healthy people across ages. Then a second PCR, running roughly 7 to 11 cycles, was carried out with a sample-barcoded 5' primer and a J-beta primer mix. A single record per CDR3 protein comes from TCRdb applying MiXCR to the 5' RACE reads. The sample records about 1 million distinct CDR3 sequences, around 45% being singletons. Sample: blood. These TCRs come from a woman in her fifties or sixties in good health.

This chain links TRBV12-3 or TRBV12-4 with TRBJ1-2; 12 bases align to TRBD1. Germline trimming cut 4 bases from V and 5 bases from J; bases unmatched to any gene: 17. The CDR3 has 19 amino acids. In DNA, the CDR3 is TGTGCCAGCAGTTCACCGTCGGGACAGGGGGCAGAGTTCCCATATGGCTACACCTTC. Its protein product is CASSSPSGQGAEFPYGYTF.

For this clonotype: This is likely a read error, given that the CDR3 carries no conserved phenylalanine or tryptophan at its end. Written as DNA, the CDR3 is TGTGCCAGCAGTTTAGCGGGGACAGGGGGAGTATACGAGCAGTACTCC. Encoded protein: CASSLAGTGGVYEQYS. The chain has TRBV12-3 or TRBV12-4 and TRBJ2-7; TRBD1 matches at 11 bases. Germline trimming cut 0 bases from V and 4 bases from J; bases unmatched to any gene: 5. The CDR3 spans 16 residues.

This clonotype was seen a handful of times. The chain has TRBV6-5 and TRBJ2-3, with D unclear. V lost 3 bases, J lost 1 base, and 8 bases lay in between. The CDR3 is made up of 14 amino acids. Germline loops: CDR1 MNHEY, CDR2 SVGAGI. For the CDR3, the DNA is TGTGCCAGCAGTTATGAGGCACGCACAGATACGCAGTATTTT. Residues: CASSYEARTDTQYF.

The chain uses TRBV20-1 and TRBJ2-6; TRBD2 is a possible D gene (6 bases). Germline V gene sequence: CDR1 DFQATT, CDR2 SNEGSKA (reference sequence). CDR3 length: 18 amino acids. The ends were cut back, 1 base at V and 0 bases at J, with 16 bases in the middle. DNA for the CDR3: TGCAGTGCTAGAGCGGGGGACTGGCTAAGCTCTGGGGCCAACGTCCTGACTTTC. It codes for CSARAGDWLSSGANVLTF.

This clonotype was observed a handful of times. The rearrangement uses TRBV10-3 and TRBJ2-1, with TRBD2 identical over 9 bases. Germline CDR1 ENHRY, CDR2 SYGVKD. V gave up 0 bases and J gave up 7 bases; unmatched junction bases: 7. This CDR3 is 16 amino acids long. The DNA for the CDR3 is TGTGCCATCAGTGAGTCGGGCGCGGGAGGGGCAAATGAGCAGTTCTTC. Translating gives CAISESGAGGANEQFF.

The rearrangement joins TRBV2 to TRBJ2-5, with D possibly being TRBD1 (6 bases). The CDR3 runs 13 residues. V was pared by 6 bases and J by 11 bases, with 19 bases between. The germline CDR1 and CDR2 sequences are SNHLY and FYNNEI. CDR3 in amino acids: CASRGASGQRQYF. The CDR3 DNA reads as TGTGCCAGCAGGGGGGCATCGGGTCAAAGGCAGTACTTC.

This rearrangement joins TRBV21-1 to TRBJ2-3. TRBV21-1 is shown as a pseudogene. The length of the CDR3 is 14 residues. CDR3: CASSKVDSTDTQYF. In DNA form, the CDR3 reads TGTGCCAGCAGCAAAGTGGACAGCACAGATACGCAGTATTTT.

The J gene is TRBJ2-1, the V gene TRBV29-1; 10 nucleotides agree with TRBD2. V lost 4 bases to trimming and J lost 6 bases; unmatched junction nucleotides: 9. The V gene's germline CDR1 is SQVTM and CDR2 ANQGSEA. The length of the CDR3 is 15 residues. The CDR3 DNA is TGCAGCGTTGCCCAGCTAGCGGGAGTGGGCAATGAGCAGTTCTTC. Protein sequence: CSVAQLAGVGNEQFF.

The J gene is TRBJ2-4, the V gene TRBV10-3, with a possible D match to TRBD1 (5 bases). Germline CDR1 is ENHRY and CDR2 is SYGVKD. V was trimmed by 2 bases and J by 13 bases, leaving 15 bases between them. The CDR3 totals 13 residues. As DNA, the CDR3 is TGTGCCATCAGTGAGATCTTAGGGGATGAGCAGTACTTC. Its translation is CAISEILGDEQYF.

CDR3 DNA: TGTGCCAGCAGTTCCGAGGCTTGGCGTGCGGAGACCCAGTACTTC. As protein: CASSSEAWRAETQYF. The V call is TRBV6-2 or TRBV6-3, the J call TRBJ2-5, with D unclear. The CDR3 totals 15 residues. Germline assignment: CDR1 MNHEY and CDR2 SVGEGT. V was pared by 4 bases and J by 5 bases, with 17 bases between.

Concerning this clonotype: This could be a read error, since a much larger clone is one nucleotide away. This chain connects TRBV11-1 to TRBJ2-1; 7 bases are a match to TRBD1. The CDR3 length is 14 residues. The V gene's germline CDR1 is SGHAT and CDR2 FQDESV (reference sequence). CDR3 amino acids: CANSYDRVGNEQFF. The CDR3 DNA follows: TGTGCCAACAGCTACGACAGGGTGGGGAATGAGCAGTTCTTC. The full variable domain, in which reference TRBV11-1 and TRBJ2-1 provide the parts outside the CDR3, is EAEVAQSPRYKITEKSQAVAFWCDPISGHATLYWYRQILGQGPELLVQFQDESVVDDSQLPKDRFSAERLKGVDSTLKIQPAELGDSAMYLCANSYDRVGNEQFFGPGTRLTVL.

Note on this clonotype: One end of the junction does not line up with germline, which may come from a read error. This CDR3 is CVSSRDTEETQYF. DNA for the CDR3: TGCGTCAGCTCTCGGGACACAGAAGAGACCCAGTACTTC. This chain connects TRBV10-1 to TRBJ2-5, with a weak D call TRBD1 (6 bases). CDR3 length: 13 amino acids. Germline V gene data show CDR1 as WNHNN and CDR2 as SYGVQD (reference sequence).

V usage is TRBV5-1 and J usage is TRBJ2-5; D is possibly TRBD2 (6 bases). The V end was cut by 3 bases, the J end by 5 bases, with 17 bases between. CDR1 is SGHRS, CDR2 YFSETQ, per germline. The CDR3 covers 15 residues. The CDR3 sequence is CASSSNAAGRETQYF. The CDR3 DNA sequence: TGCGCCAGCAGCTCTAATGCAGCGGGCAGGGAGACCCAGTACTTC.

This clonotype was counted a few times. V and J are TRBV12-3 or TRBV12-4 and TRBJ1-2, with 7 bases identical to TRBD1. This CDR3 contains 13 residues. J gave up 8 bases and V 5 bases, and 8 bases lay outside the gene matches. CDR3 loop: CASSPPTGTGYTF. CDR3 nucleotide sequence: TGTGCCAGCAGTCCTCCGACAGGGACCGGCTACACCTTC.

The chain has TRBV11-2 and TRBJ2-1, with a tentative D call TRBD2 (7 bases). CDR1 is SGHAT, CDR2 FQNNGV, per germline. The ends were cut back, 1 base at V and 1 base at J, with 14 bases in the middle. CDR3 size: 17 residues. The CDR3 DNA sequence: TGTGCCAGCAGCTTAGGTGCGAGCGGGACATCCTACAATGAGCAGTTCTTC. Translated, it gives CASSLGASGTSYNEQFF.